Below, 17 T cell receptor beta chains from the same sample are listed, as sequenced in a study of somatic mutations in cytotoxic T cells in rheumatoid arthritis. The table came from immunoSEQ multiplex PCR; TCRdb's copy has only in-frame clones and leaves some out. The profile covers under 20,000 clones, with less than 90% appearing a single time and 15% taken by the ten largest. The source material was CD8+ T cells sorted from blood. Source of these receptors: a man between 35 and 55 years old in good health.

This clone was found once. V usage is TRBV14 and J usage is TRBJ2-2; unclear D gene. Germline CDR1 SGHDN, CDR2 FVKESK. V was shortened by 3 bases and J by 11 bases, with 16 bases between the two germline ends. This CDR3 region has 14 residues. As DNA, the CDR3 is TGTGCCAGCAGCCATACAATATACGGGTTTGAGCTGTTTTTT. Its protein product is CASSHTIYGFELFF.

V gene TRBV9 combines with J gene TRBJ2-1; D not certain. The germline V gene has CDR1 SGDLS and CDR2 YYNGEE. CDR3 length: 13 residues. Trimming removed 0 bases from V and 5 bases from J, with 6 bases in between. The CDR3 bases are TGTGCCAGCAGCGTAGGGTTAGACAATGAGCAGTTCTTC. Encoded protein: CASSVGLDNEQFF.

V gene TRBV28 combines with J gene TRBJ2-5; tentatively, D is TRBD1 or TRBD2 (5 bases each). Germline CDR1 and CDR2: MDHEN and SYDVKM. The CDR3 covers 14 residues. Trimming cost V 6 bases and J 0 bases, with 11 bases left between them. DNA for the CDR3: TGTGCCAGCAGGGGACGACAGTACCAAGAGACCCAGTACTTC. This encodes CASRGRQYQETQYF.

This clone was seen only once. The CDR3, as DNA: TGCGCCAGCACCACTGAGGCCTGGGAGACCCAGTACTTC. Translation: CASTTEAWETQYF. V is TRBV10-2 and J is TRBJ2-5; D is unresolved. The CDR3 has 13 amino acids. Trimming pared 7 bases from V and 5 bases from J, leaving 14 bases between. Germline CDR1 WSHSY, CDR2 SAAADI.

The gene calls are TRBV4-3 and TRBJ1-3; 7 bases line up with TRBD1. J lost 0 bases, V lost 0 bases, and 5 bases had no gene match. The CDR3 runs 17 residues. Per germline, CDR1 LGHNA and CDR2 YSLEER. DNA for the CDR3: TGCGCCAGCAGCCAAGATTGGGACAGTAGCTCTGGAAACACCATATATTTT. This gives the protein CASSQDWDSSSGNTIYF.

This clone was observed a handful of times. The chain has TRBV7-8 and TRBJ1-1; TRBD1 matches 8 bases. After removal of 4 bases from V and 11 bases from J, the junction contained 12 bases not matched to a gene. Germline V gives CDR1 SGHVS, CDR2 FQNEAQ. CDR3 length equals 14 residues. The CDR3 DNA reads as TGTGCCAGCAGCTCGGGGGACAGGAGGCTGGAGGCTTTCTTT. It translates to CASSSGDRRLEAFF.

The J gene is TRBJ2-5, the V gene TRBV5-6; D possibly corresponds to TRBD1 (5 bases). Per the germline V gene, CDR1 is SGHDT and CDR2 is YYEEEE. Trimming took 2 bases from V and 1 from J, leaving 15 bases between them. The CDR3 has 16 amino acids. CDR3 sequence reads: CASSFTLRQGQETQYF. CDR3 in DNA: TGTGCCAGCAGCTTCACTCTGAGGCAGGGCCAAGAGACCCAGTACTTC.

The rearrangement links TRBV28 to TRBJ2-3; D perhaps matches TRBD2 (5 bases). The germline CDR1 and CDR2 sequences are MDHEN and SYDVKM. The V end was cut by 5 bases, the J end by 5 bases, with 17 bases between. CDR3 length: 15 amino acids. CDR3 coding DNA: TGTGCCAGCAGTCCTCTTAGCGAGCTCCGAGATACGCAGTATTTT. Amino acids: CASSPLSELRDTQYF.

The chain links TRBV6-4 to TRBJ2-1; 9 bases match TRBD2. The CDR3 runs to 14 residues. Unmatched junction bases numbered 6, after V lost 5 bases and J lost 7 bases. In germline, CDR1 is MRHNA, CDR2 SNTAGT. CDR3 DNA: TGTGCCAGCAGTAAAAGCGGGAGGTTGAATGAGCAGTTCTTC. This codes for CASSKSGRLNEQFF.

The chain links TRBV5-1 to TRBJ2-7; 10 nucleotides agree with TRBD1. This CDR3 spans 15 amino acids. From germline, CDR1 is SGHRS and CDR2 YFSETQ. J lost 1 base, V lost 3 bases, and 4 bases had no gene match. The CDR3 nucleotides are TGCGCCAGCAGCTGGGGGACAGGGGTTTCCTACGAGCAGTACTTC. This gives the protein CASSWGTGVSYEQYF.

The genes are TRBV27 and TRBJ1-2, with 11 bases fitting TRBD1. The germline V gene has CDR1 MNHEY and CDR2 SMNVEV (reference sequence). This CDR3 is built from 14 residues. With 5 bases clipped from V and 7 bases from J, the junction kept 6 bases outside the gene matches. CDR3 sequence reads: CASSLGTGGFGYTF. DNA of the CDR3: TGTGCCAGCAGTCTCGGGACAGGGGGTTTTGGCTACACCTTC.

V is TRBV28 and J is TRBJ1-5; D uncertain. V lost 2 bases, J lost 1 base, and 9 bases lay in between. The length of the CDR3 is 15 residues. CDR1 is MDHEN and CDR2 is SYDVKM in the germline V gene. The CDR3 DNA sequence: TGTGCCAGCAGTTTAGCCACGGGCAGCAATCAGCCCCAGCATTTT. This encodes CASSLATGSNQPQHF.

This chain uses TRBV7-2 with TRBJ2-5; D is unclear. Trimming shortened V by 4 bases and J by 0 bases, and 6 bases separated the two germline ends. Germline values: CDR1 SGHTA, CDR2 FQGNSA. The CDR3 loop spans 13 amino acids. CDR3 bases: TGTGCCAGCAGCTCTGATTACCAAGAGACCCAGTACTTC. It specifies CASSSDYQETQYF.

The CDR3 protein is CASSVGQGYGYTF. The CDR3 DNA reads as TGTGCCAGCAGCGTTGGACAGGGGTATGGCTACACCTTC. J is TRBJ1-2 and V is TRBV9; 9 bases fit TRBD1. The V gene's germline CDR1 is SGDLS and CDR2 YYNGEE. Trimming cost V 2 bases and J 5 bases; bases outside gene matches: 1. The CDR3 covers 13 residues.

The chain uses TRBV19 and TRBJ2-1; 8 bases map to TRBD2. Losses at the gene ends were 5 bases for V and 8 bases for J; bases not matched to a gene: 11. From germline, CDR1 is LNHDA and CDR2 SQIVND (reference sequence). CDR3 size: 15 residues. The CDR3 loop reads CASSAIREGFYEQFF. For the CDR3, the DNA is TGTGCCAGTAGTGCCATCCGGGAGGGATTTTATGAGCAGTTCTTC.

The V call is TRBV28, the J call TRBJ1-2, with 8 bases identical to TRBD1. The CDR3 contains 14 residues. Germline trimming cut 3 bases from V and 1 base from J; bases unmatched to any gene: 1. Germline-derived CDR1 and CDR2 are MDHEN and SYDVKM. The CDR3 region is CASSFTGGNYGYTF. The CDR3 nucleotides are TGTGCCAGCAGTTTTACAGGGGGTAACTATGGCTACACCTTC.

The rearrangement joins TRBV7-9 to TRBJ2-1; unclear D gene. V lost 2 bases to trimming and J lost 2 bases, with 10 bases between them. CDR1 is SEHNR and CDR2 is FQNEAQ in the germline V gene (reference sequence). The CDR3 totals 15 residues. The chain's CDR3 is CASSLNPGPYNEQFF. DNA for the CDR3: TGTGCCAGCAGCTTAAATCCTGGGCCCTACAATGAGCAGTTCTTC.